Presented here are 18 T cell receptor beta chains from one specimen sequenced in a study of cytomegalovirus exposure and HLA in healthy donors. 13 Jbeta primers and 60 Vbeta primers were used for the PCR. The protocol was immunoSEQ multiplex PCR, while the TCRdb copy is restricted to in-frame clones and leaves out a portion. Found here are under 200,000 clones, roughly four fifths of them singletons; the top ten hold about 3%. Sequencing input: PBMCs. Receptors originate from a middle-aged man in good health and CMV-seropositive.

This chain joins TRBV2 and TRBJ2-1; D may be TRBD2 (7 bases). V was clipped by 4 bases and J by 0 bases, with 13 bases between them. Germline CDR1 and CDR2: SNHLY and FYNNEI. This CDR3 spans 16 amino acids. CDR3 in DNA: TGTGCCAGCAGTGCGAGGGGGGGGAGCTCCTACAATGAGCAGTTCTTC. It is translated as CASSARGGSSYNEQFF.

This chain connects TRBV7-9 to TRBJ2-5; 9 bases fit TRBD1. The CDR3 is 14 amino acids. Germline CDR1 is SEHNR and CDR2 is FQNEAQ (reference sequence). V trimming: 3 bases; J trimming: 5 bases; junction bases outside the gene matches: 4. The CDR3 bases are TGTGCCAGCAGCTTCGGACAGGGGTGGGAGACCCAGTACTTC. This gives the protein CASSFGQGWETQYF.

The rearrangement joins TRBV5-1 to TRBJ2-6; D uncertain. V lost 0 bases and J lost 0, with 13 bases in between. In germline, CDR1 is SGHRS, CDR2 YFSETQ. The CDR3 is made up of 18 amino acids. CDR3 region: CASSLGATTLSGANVLTF. CDR3 DNA sequence: TGCGCCAGCAGCTTGGGGGCCACCACTCTCTCTGGGGCCAACGTCCTGACTTTC.

The chain links TRBV6-5 to TRBJ1-6; 7 nucleotides line up with TRBD1. From germline, CDR1 is MNHEY and CDR2 SVGAGI. The CDR3 is 15 residues long. Losses at the gene ends were 8 bases for V and 4 bases for J; bases not matched to a gene: 8. CDR3: CASEIGTVYNSPLHF. CDR3 in DNA: TGTGCCAGCGAAATCGGGACAGTTTATAATTCACCCCTCCACTTT.

This chain links TRBV21-1 with TRBJ2-1; TRBD2 is taken as the D call from the table, unchecked against the DNA. TRBV21-1 constitutes a pseudogene. The CDR3 spans 16 residues. The CDR3 DNA is TGTGCCAGCAGCGGTCCCCAGCGGGGGGGAACTCATGAGCAGTTCTTC. Protein product: CASSGPQRGGTHEQFF.

V gene TRBV25-1 combines with J gene TRBJ2-1; 8 bases align to TRBD2. From germline, CDR1 is MGHDK and CDR2 SYGVNS. There are 16 residues in the CDR3. The trim removed 4 bases at V and 2 bases at J, leaving 7 bases unmatched. This CDR3 is CASSATPGLAYNEQFF. As DNA, the CDR3 is TGTGCCAGCAGTGCCACACCGGGACTAGCCTACAATGAGCAGTTCTTC. The full variable domain, in which reference TRBV25-1 and TRBJ2-1 provide the parts outside the CDR3, is EADIYQTPRYLVIGTGKKITLECSQTMGHDKMYWYQQDPGMELHLIHYSYGVNSTEKGDLSSESTVSRIRTEHFPLTLESARPSHTSQYLCASSATPGLAYNEQFFGPGTRLTVL.

The chain uses TRBV25-1 and TRBJ1-2, with 8 bases identical to TRBD1. In germline, CDR1 is MGHDK, CDR2 SYGVNS. The CDR3 totals 15 residues. The trim removed 3 bases at V and 5 bases at J, leaving 8 bases unmatched. CDR3 protein: CASSESDRGSYGYTF. The CDR3 nucleotides are TGTGCCAGCAGTGAGTCTGACAGGGGCTCTTATGGCTACACCTTC.

This clone was seen just once. The V and J genes are TRBV5-1 and TRBJ2-1; D is perhaps TRBD1 (6 bases). CDR3 length: 13 amino acids. The germline V and J ends were trimmed by 10 bases and 6 bases, with 17 bases remaining between them. From germline, CDR1 is SGHRS and CDR2 YFSETQ. CDR3 residues: CAGRQAPGNEQFF. Here the CDR3 DNA reads TGCGCCGGTAGACAGGCTCCGGGCAATGAGCAGTTCTTC.

The CDR3 loop reads CASSPGGSGAEQFF. DNA for the CDR3: TGTGCCAGCAGCCCGGGGGGTAGCGGGGCCGAGCAGTTCTTC. The chain combines TRBV5-6 with TRBJ2-1; 8 bases match TRBD2. After removal of 4 bases from V and 10 bases from J, the junction contained 10 bases not matched to a gene. The germline gives CDR1 SGHDT, CDR2 YYEEEE. This CDR3 has 14 residues.

The chain couples TRBV5-1 to TRBJ1-6; the match to TRBD1 covers 8 bases. V lost 3 bases to trimming and J lost 6 bases; unmatched junction nucleotides: 5. Germline V gene lookup returns CDR1 SGHRS and CDR2 YFSETQ. The CDR3 totals 15 residues. The CDR3 DNA follows: TGCGCCAGCAGCTACGGGGACAGGACTAATTCACCCCTCCACTTT. Translating it yields CASSYGDRTNSPLHF.

V usage is TRBV18 and J usage is TRBJ2-7, with D perhaps TRBD1 (7 bases). The CDR3 runs 15 residues. Between the trimmed V and J ends, which lost 3 bases and 2 bases, there was a span of 14 bases. Looked up from germline, CDR1 is KGHSH and CDR2 is LQKENI. This CDR3 is CASSPRRDSPYEQYF. The CDR3 nucleotides read TGTGCCAGCTCACCCCGGAGGGACAGCCCCTACGAGCAGTACTTC. The full variable domain, completed using reference TRBV18 and TRBJ2-7, is NAGVMQNPRHLVRRRGQEARLRCSPMKGHSHVYWYRQLPEEGLKFMVYLQKENIIDESGMPKERFSAEFPKEGPSILRIQQVVRGDSAAYFCASSPRRDSPYEQYFGPGTRLTVT.

Only a few counts were recorded for this clone. This chain links TRBV30 with TRBJ1-1; a possible D gene is TRBD1 (5 bases). CDR3 size: 11 residues. The V end lost 4 bases, the J end lost 10 bases, and 13 bases lay between the germline ends. Germline CDR1 GTSNPN, CDR2 SVGIG (reference sequence). CDR3 in DNA: TGTGCCTGGAAGGTGGGGCGTGGAGCTTTCTTT. Amino acid sequence: CAWKVGRGAFF. The full variable domain, with the rest looked up from reference TRBV30 and TRBJ1-1, is SQTIHQWPATLVQPVGSPLSLECTVEGTSNPNLYWYRQAAGRGLQLLFYSVGIGQISSEVPQNLSASRPQDRQFILSSKKLLLSDSGFYLCAWKVGRGAFFGQGTRLTVV.

The chain joins TRBV4-2 to TRBJ2-5, with 9 bases lining up with TRBD2. Germline assignment: CDR1 LGHNA and CDR2 YNFKEQ. With V trimmed by 1 base and J by 4 bases, 7 bases remained unmatched. The CDR3 runs to 16 residues. The CDR3 sequence: CASSQVEGGRGETQYF. The CDR3 nucleotides are TGTGCCAGCAGCCAAGTTGAGGGCGGGAGGGGAGAGACCCAGTACTTC.

V usage is TRBV6-5 and J usage is TRBJ2-5, with D perhaps TRBD2 (5 bases). V was clipped by 7 bases and J by 5 bases, with 14 bases between them. CDR3 length equals 13 residues. CDR1 and CDR2 (germline): MNHEY, SVGAGI. The CDR3 reads CASTSSPGETQYF. Written as DNA, the CDR3 is TGTGCCAGCACCTCATCTCCGGGGGAGACCCAGTACTTC.

The V and J genes are TRBV4-1 and TRBJ2-7, with D possibly being TRBD1 (6 bases). The CDR3 loop spans 16 amino acids. Germline CDR1 reads MGHRA; CDR2 reads YSYEKL. V was cut by 1 base and J by 3 bases, with 16 bases left in between. CDR3 nucleotides: TGCGCCAGCAGCCAAGTCGGCAGGGGTTCTTTCTACGAGCAGTACTTC. Its translation is CASSQVGRGSFYEQYF.

The genes are TRBV7-2 and TRBJ2-7, with D perhaps TRBD1 (6 bases). Germline V gene lookup returns CDR1 SGHTA and CDR2 FQGNSA. V was trimmed by 5 bases and J by 6 bases, leaving 20 bases between them. There are 15 residues in the CDR3. The CDR3 DNA sequence: TGTGCCAGCAGCACCCAGGGGAGCAGCGTGGGCGAGCAGTACTTC. Translated: CASSTQGSSVGEQYF.

V and J are TRBV2 and TRBJ2-7, with 9 bases aligning to TRBD2. The CDR3 runs to 13 residues. Losses at the gene ends were 3 bases for V and 6 bases for J; bases not matched to a gene: 3. CDR1 is SNHLY and CDR2 is FYNNEI in the germline V gene. This CDR3 reads CASSEREGFEQYF. CDR3 sequence (DNA): TGTGCCAGCAGTGAGCGGGAGGGATTCGAGCAGTACTTC.

This clone was recorded only once. In DNA, the CDR3 is TGCAGCGTTTTAGCGGGGTTACCAAGCACAGATACGCAGTATTTT. Protein: CSVLAGLPSTDTQYF. The chain has TRBV29-1 and TRBJ2-3; 8 bases align to TRBD2. The ends lost 5 bases at V and 0 bases at J; junction bases unmatched: 7. The CDR3 runs to 15 residues. Germline V gene lookup returns CDR1 SQVTM and CDR2 ANQGSEA.